Below are 21 T cell receptor beta chains sequenced from a single sample in a study of monozygotic twins with inflammatory bowel disease. TCRdb re-called the 5' RACE reads and gives one entry per CDR3 protein, without DNA. The sample totals 200,000 to 250,000 distinct CDR3 sequences. Sequenced: blood. The receptors stem from a human donor with ulcerative colitis or Crohn's disease, or a healthy co-twin of an affected twin (not recorded which).

V usage is TRBV27 and J usage is TRBJ1-1; TCRdb calls TRBD1, which cannot be checked without DNA. In germline, CDR1 is MNHEY, CDR2 SMNVEV (reference sequence). The CDR3 runs 14 residues. The CDR3 protein is CASNRADSNTEAFF.

This rearrangement joins TRBV7-2 to TRBJ1-2. Germline V gene sequence: CDR1 SGHTA, CDR2 FQGNSA. The CDR3 runs to 14 residues. The CDR3: CASSLSQSTYGYTF.

The rearrangement uses TRBV7-9 and TRBJ2-5; TCRdb's D gene call, TRBD1, goes unchecked for lack of DNA. The germline V gene has CDR1 SEHNR and CDR2 FQNEAQ (reference sequence). The CDR3 sequence is 15 residues long. The CDR3 sequence: CASSLVRDTQETQYF.

The V gene is TRBV20-1, the J gene TRBJ1-5; TCRdb outputs TRBD1, but without DNA this stays unchecked. The germline CDR1 and CDR2 sequences are DFQATT and SNEGSKA (reference sequence). The CDR3 extends over 15 amino acids. CDR3: CSALQGAGSNQPQHF.

The chain combines TRBV18 with TRBJ2-5. This CDR3 contains 13 residues. CDR1 is KGHSH and CDR2 is LQKENI in the germline V gene. CDR3 protein: CASSLTQQETQYF.

The chain is built from TRBV12-3 or TRBV12-4 and TRBJ1-2; TCRdb designates TRBD1, a call that cannot be tested without DNA. CDR3 length: 12 amino acids. The CDR3: CASSTGGYGYTF.

V usage is TRBV20-1 and J usage is TRBJ2-5; TCRdb calls TRBD2, which cannot be checked without DNA. CDR1 DFQATT and CDR2 SNEGSKA come from the germline V gene (reference sequence). The CDR3 runs to 18 residues. The CDR3 sequence: CSASRVGSGGAVSRTQYF.

The rearrangement links TRBV5-1 to TRBJ2-3; there is no DNA to check the TCRdb D call of TRBD2. Looked up from germline, CDR1 is SGHRS and CDR2 is YFSETQ. This CDR3 spans 16 amino acids. The CDR3 loop reads CASSFGGARAPDTQYF.

V is TRBV29-1 and J is TRBJ1-5. Germline V gives CDR1 SQVTM, CDR2 ANQGSEA. This CDR3 region has 13 residues. This CDR3 is CSVEVQRDQPQHF.

The chain's CDR3 is CASSLEGSLAYEQYF. The genes are TRBV11-2 and TRBJ2-7. Germline V gene lookup returns CDR1 SGHAT and CDR2 FQNNGV. The CDR3 runs to 15 residues.

The CDR3 loop reads CAISEQIGARSGANVLTF. The chain combines TRBV10-3 with TRBJ2-6; TCRdb reports TRBD1, a call that lacks DNA to check it against. Per germline, CDR1 ENHRY and CDR2 SYGVKD. The CDR3 totals 18 residues.

The chain has TRBV11-2 and TRBJ1-6; TCRdb's D call, TRBD1, is unchecked because there is no DNA. CDR3 length equals 15 residues. Germline CDR1 is SGHAT and CDR2 is FQNNGV. CDR3: CASSSIQGYNSPLHF.

The chain employs TRBV7-6 and TRBJ2-1; TCRdb designates TRBD1, a call that cannot be tested without DNA. Germline V lookup: CDR1 SGHVS, CDR2 FNYEAQ. There are 14 residues in the CDR3. CDR3 sequence reads: CASSSRDSYNEQFF. Full variable domain (rest looked up from reference TRBV7-6 and TRBJ2-1): GAGVSQSPRYKVTKRGQDVALRCDPISGHVSLYWYRQALGQGPEFLTYFNYEAQQDKSGLPNDRFSAERPEGSISTLTIQRTEQRDSAMYRCASSSRDSYNEQFFGPGTRLTVL.

This chain uses TRBV11-2 with TRBJ2-1; TCRdb's D gene call, TRBD1, goes unchecked for lack of DNA. This CDR3 comprises 14 residues. The germline gives CDR1 SGHAT, CDR2 FQNNGV. CDR3 sequence reads: CASSPRAGHNEQFF.

The chain links TRBV27 to TRBJ2-7; TCRdb reports TRBD1, a call that lacks DNA to check it against. CDR1 and CDR2 from the germline V gene are MNHEY and SMNVEV (reference sequence). The CDR3 runs to 13 residues. CDR3 in amino acids: CASSPGPVYEQYF.

J is TRBJ2-7 and V is TRBV3-1; TCRdb lists TRBD2, though no DNA is available to test this call. The CDR3 consists of 13 residues. CDR1 is LGHDT, CDR2 YNNKEL, per germline (reference sequence). The CDR3 reads CASSQDGSWDPYF.

This chain links TRBV7-9 with TRBJ2-2; there is no DNA to check the TCRdb D call of TRBD1. Germline loops: CDR1 SEHNR, CDR2 FQNEAQ (reference sequence). The CDR3 loop spans 15 amino acids. CDR3 sequence reads: CASRPGQGLDGELFF. Looking up the rest from reference TRBV7-9 and TRBJ2-2 gives the full variable domain: DTGVSQNPRHKITKRGQNVTFRCDPISEHNRLYWYRQTLGQGPEFLTYFQNEAQLEKSRLLSDRFSAERPKGSFSTLEIQRTEQGDSAMYLCASRPGQGLDGELFFGEGSRLTVL.

The chain recombines TRBV20-1 with TRBJ1-6. CDR1 and CDR2 (germline): DFQATT, SNEGSKA (reference sequence). The CDR3 has 14 amino acids. The chain's CDR3 is CSARDQEGAGSLHF.

V usage is TRBV27 and J usage is TRBJ2-1; as DNA is missing, the TRBD1 call by TCRdb cannot be tested. Germline V lookup: CDR1 MNHEY, CDR2 SMNVEV (reference sequence). The CDR3 extends over 14 amino acids. The CDR3 protein is CASALGQVYNEQFF.

The chain combines TRBV7-8 with TRBJ2-7; TCRdb outputs TRBD1, but without DNA this stays unchecked. CDR3 length: 15 amino acids. In germline, CDR1 is SGHVS, CDR2 FQNEAQ. The CDR3 region is CASSLSRGRVYEQYF.

V usage is TRBV5-1 and J usage is TRBJ1-1; TCRdb's D call of TRBD1 is untestable without DNA. The CDR3 consists of 15 residues. Germline V CDR1 and CDR2: SGHRS, YFSETQ. CDR3 in amino acids: CASSLAGTQNTEAFF.